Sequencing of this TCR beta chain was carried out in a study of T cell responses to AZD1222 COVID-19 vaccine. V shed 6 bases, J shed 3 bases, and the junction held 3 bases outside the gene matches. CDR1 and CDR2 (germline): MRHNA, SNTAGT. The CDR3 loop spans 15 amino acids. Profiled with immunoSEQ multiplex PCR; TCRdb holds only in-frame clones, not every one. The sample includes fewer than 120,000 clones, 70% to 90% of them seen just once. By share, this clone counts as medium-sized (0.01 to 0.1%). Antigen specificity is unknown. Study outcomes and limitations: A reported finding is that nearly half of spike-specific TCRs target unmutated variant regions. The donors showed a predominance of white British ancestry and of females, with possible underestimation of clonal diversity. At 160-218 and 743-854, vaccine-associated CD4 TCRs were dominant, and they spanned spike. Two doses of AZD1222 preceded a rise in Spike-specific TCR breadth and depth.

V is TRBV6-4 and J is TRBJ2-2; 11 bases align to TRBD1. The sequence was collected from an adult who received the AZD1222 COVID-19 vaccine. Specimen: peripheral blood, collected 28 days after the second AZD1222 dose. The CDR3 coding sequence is TGTGCCAGCAGCCGGACAGGGGGCGACACCGGGGAGCTGTTTTTT. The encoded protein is CASSRTGGDTGELFF.